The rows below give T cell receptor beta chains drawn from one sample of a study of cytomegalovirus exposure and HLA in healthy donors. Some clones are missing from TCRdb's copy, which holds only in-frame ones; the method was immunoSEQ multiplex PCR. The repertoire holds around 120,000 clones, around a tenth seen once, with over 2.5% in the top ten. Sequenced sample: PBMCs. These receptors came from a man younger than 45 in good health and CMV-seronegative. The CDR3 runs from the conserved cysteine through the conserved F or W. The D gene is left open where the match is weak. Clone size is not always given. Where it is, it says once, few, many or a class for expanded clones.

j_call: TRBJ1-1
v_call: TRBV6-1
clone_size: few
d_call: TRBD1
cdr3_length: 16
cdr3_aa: CASSGVGQGVSTEAFF
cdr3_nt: TGTGCCAGCAGTGGGGTCGGACAGGGGGTTAGCACTGAAGCTTTCTTT

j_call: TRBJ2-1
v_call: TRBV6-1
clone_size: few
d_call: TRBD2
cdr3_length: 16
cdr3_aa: CASSEYASGSYNEQFF
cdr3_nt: TGTGCCAGCAGTGAATACGCTAGCGGCTCCTACAATGAGCAGTTCTTC

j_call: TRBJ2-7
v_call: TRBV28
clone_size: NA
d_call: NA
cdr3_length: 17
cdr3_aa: CASRTIGGEGLSYEQYF
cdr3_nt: TGTGCCAGCAGGACCATAGGGGGGGAGGGCCTATCCTACGAGCAGTACTTC

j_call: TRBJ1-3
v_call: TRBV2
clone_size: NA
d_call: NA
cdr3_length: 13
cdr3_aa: CASSAGRGNTIHF
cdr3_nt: TGTGCCAGCAGTGCTGGACGGGGAAACACCATACATTTT

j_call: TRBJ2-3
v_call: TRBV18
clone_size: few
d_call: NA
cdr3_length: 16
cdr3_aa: CASSSNWGVSTDTQYF
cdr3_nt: TGTGCCAGCTCATCAAACTGGGGGGTGAGCACAGATACGCAGTATTTT

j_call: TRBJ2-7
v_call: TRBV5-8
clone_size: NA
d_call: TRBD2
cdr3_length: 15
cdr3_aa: CASSLRLAGGHEQYF
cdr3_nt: TGTGCCAGCAGCTTGCGGCTAGCGGGAGGCCACGAGCAGTACTTC

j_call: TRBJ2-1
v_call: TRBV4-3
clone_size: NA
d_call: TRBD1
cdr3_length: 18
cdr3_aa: CASSREQGTGDLYNEQFF
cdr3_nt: TGCGCCAGCAGCCGGGAACAGGGGACAGGAGATTTATACAATGAGCAGTTCTTC

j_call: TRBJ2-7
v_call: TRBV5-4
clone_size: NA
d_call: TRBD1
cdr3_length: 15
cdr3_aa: CASSLEQGASYEQYF
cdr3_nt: TGTGCCAGCAGCTTGGAGCAGGGGGCGTCCTACGAGCAGTACTTC

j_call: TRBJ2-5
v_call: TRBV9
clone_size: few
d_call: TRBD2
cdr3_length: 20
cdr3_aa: CASSVEEGGAGGNIQETQYF
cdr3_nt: TGTGCCAGCAGCGTAGAGGAGGGTGGAGCGGGGGGCAATATACAAGAGACCCAGTACTTC

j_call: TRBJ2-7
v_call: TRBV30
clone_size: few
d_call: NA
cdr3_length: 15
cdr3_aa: CAWSLTGEGDVEQYF
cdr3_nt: TGTGCCTGGAGTCTTACCGGGGAGGGGGACGTCGAGCAGTACTTC

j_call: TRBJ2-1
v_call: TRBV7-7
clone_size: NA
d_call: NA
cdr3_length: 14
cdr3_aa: CASSLEEVVGEQFF
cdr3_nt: TGTGCTAGCAGCTTAGAGGAGGTTGTGGGTGAGCAGTTCTTC

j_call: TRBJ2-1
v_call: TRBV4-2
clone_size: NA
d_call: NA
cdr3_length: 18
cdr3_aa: CASSQDPPGSMINNEQFF
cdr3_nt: TGTGCCAGCAGCCAAGATCCTCCCGGGAGTATGATAAACAATGAGCAGTTCTTC

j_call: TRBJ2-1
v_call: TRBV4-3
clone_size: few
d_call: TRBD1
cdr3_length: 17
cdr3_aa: CASSQDGTGVGYNEQFF
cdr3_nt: TGCGCCAGCAGCCAAGATGGGACAGGGGTAGGCTACAATGAGCAGTTCTTC

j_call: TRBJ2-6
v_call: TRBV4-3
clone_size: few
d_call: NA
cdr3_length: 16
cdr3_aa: CASSQFWSSGANVLTF
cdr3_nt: TGCGCCAGCAGCCAGTTCTGGAGCTCTGGGGCCAACGTCCTGACTTTC

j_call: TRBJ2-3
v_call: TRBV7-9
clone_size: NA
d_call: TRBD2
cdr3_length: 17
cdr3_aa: CASSLRGTSGYTDTQYF
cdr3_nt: TGTGCCAGCAGCCTTAGGGGGACTAGCGGATACACAGATACGCAGTATTTT

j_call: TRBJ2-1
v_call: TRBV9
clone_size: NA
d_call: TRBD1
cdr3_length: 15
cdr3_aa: CASSVGQGPYNEQFF
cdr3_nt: TGTGCCAGCAGCGTGGGACAGGGTCCCTACAATGAGCAGTTCTTC

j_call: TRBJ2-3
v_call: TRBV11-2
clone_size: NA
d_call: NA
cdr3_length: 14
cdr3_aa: CASSLVLGSDTQYF
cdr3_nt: TGTGCCAGCAGCTTAGTTCTCGGGTCGGATACGCAGTATTTT

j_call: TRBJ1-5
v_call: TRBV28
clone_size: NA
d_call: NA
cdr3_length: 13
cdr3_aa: CASSRDSNQPQHF
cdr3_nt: TGTGCCAGCAGTCGCGATAGCAATCAGCCCCAGCATTTT

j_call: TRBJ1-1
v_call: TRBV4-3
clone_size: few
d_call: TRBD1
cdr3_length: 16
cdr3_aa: CASSQDRQGVGTEAFF
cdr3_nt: TGCGCCAGCAGCCAAGATAGGCAGGGGGTCGGGACTGAAGCTTTCTTT

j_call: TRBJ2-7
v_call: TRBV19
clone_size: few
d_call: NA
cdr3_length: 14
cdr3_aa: CASSWTADSYEQYF
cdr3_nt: TGTGCCAGTAGCTGGACAGCAGACTCCTACGAGCAGTACTTC

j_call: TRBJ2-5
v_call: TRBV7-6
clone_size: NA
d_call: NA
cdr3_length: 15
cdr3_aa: CASSRRAGVQETQYF
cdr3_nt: TGTGCCAGCAGCCGGCGGGCGGGCGTCCAAGAGACCCAGTACTTC

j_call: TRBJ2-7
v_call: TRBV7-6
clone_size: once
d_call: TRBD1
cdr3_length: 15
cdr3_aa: CASSAAQGASYEQYF
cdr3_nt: TGTGCCAGCAGCGCAGCTCAGGGGGCGAGCTACGAGCAGTACTTC

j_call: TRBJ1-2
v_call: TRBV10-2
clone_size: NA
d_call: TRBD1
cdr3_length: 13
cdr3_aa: CASIPQGARGYTF
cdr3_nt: TGCGCCAGCATCCCGCAGGGGGCGCGTGGCTACACCTTC

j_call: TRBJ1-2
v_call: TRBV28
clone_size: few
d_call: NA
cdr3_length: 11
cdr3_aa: CASSWGGLLTF
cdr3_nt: TGTGCCAGCAGTTGGGGGGGGCTACTCACCTTC

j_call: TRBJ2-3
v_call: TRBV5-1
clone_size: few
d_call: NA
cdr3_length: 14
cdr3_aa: CASSLGTNTDTQYF
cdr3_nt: TGCGCCAGCAGCTTGGGGACTAACACAGATACGCAGTATTTT

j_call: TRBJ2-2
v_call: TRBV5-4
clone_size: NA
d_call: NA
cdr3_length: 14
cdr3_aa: CASSSGVNTGELFF
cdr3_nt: TGTGCCAGCAGCTCAGGGGTCAACACCGGGGAGCTGTTTTTT

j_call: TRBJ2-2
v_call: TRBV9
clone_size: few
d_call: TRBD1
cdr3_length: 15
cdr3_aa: CASSVVQGADGELFF
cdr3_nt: TGTGCCAGCAGCGTAGTACAGGGGGCCGACGGGGAGCTGTTTTTT

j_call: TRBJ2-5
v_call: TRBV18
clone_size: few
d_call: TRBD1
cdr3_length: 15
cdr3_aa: CASSPGTGGSETQYF
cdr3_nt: TGTGCCAGCTCACCAGGGACAGGGGGCTCAGAGACCCAGTACTTC

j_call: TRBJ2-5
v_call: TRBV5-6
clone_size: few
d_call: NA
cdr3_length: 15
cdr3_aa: CASSSHSYSQETQYF
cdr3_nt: TGTGCCAGCAGCTCCCATAGCTATAGCCAAGAGACCCAGTACTTC

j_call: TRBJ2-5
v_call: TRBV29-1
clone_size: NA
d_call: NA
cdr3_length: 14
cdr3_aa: CSVSPGQSQETQYF
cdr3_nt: TGCAGCGTATCACCTGGACAGAGCCAAGAGACCCAGTACTTC

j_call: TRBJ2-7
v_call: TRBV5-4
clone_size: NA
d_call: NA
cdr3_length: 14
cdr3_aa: CASRLGQDSYEQYF
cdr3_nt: TGTGCCAGCAGGCTTGGGCAGGACTCCTACGAGCAGTACTTC

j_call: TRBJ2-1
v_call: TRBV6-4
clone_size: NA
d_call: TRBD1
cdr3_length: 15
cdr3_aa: CASSDGQGRTNEQFF
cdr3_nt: TGTGCCAGCAGTGACGGACAGGGTCGCACAAATGAGCAGTTCTTC

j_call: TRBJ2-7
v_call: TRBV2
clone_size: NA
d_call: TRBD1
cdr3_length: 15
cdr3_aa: CASSLKQGAAYEQYF
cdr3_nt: TGTGCCAGCAGCTTAAAACAGGGGGCAGCCTACGAGCAGTACTTC

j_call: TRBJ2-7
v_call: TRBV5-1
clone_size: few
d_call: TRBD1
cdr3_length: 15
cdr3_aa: CASSLGGQGLYEQYF
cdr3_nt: TGCGCCAGCAGCTTGGGGGGACAGGGCCTCTACGAGCAGTACTTC

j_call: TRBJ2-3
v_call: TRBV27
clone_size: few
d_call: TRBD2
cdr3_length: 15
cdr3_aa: CASSLGGRETDTQYF
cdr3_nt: TGTGCCAGCAGTTTAGGCGGGAGGGAAACAGATACGCAGTATTTT

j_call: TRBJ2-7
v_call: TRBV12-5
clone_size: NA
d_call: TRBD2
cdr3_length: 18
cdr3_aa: CASGLPTSGSASSYEQYF
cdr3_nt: TGTGCTAGTGGTTTGCCGACTAGCGGGAGTGCGAGCTCCTACGAGCAGTACTTC

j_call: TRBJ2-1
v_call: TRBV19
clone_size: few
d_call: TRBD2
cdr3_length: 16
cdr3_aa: CASSALTSGGYNEQFF
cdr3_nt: TGTGCCAGTAGTGCCCTGACTAGCGGGGGGTACAATGAGCAGTTCTTC

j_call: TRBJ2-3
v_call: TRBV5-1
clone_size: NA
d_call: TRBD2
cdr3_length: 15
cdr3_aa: CASSLAAGSADTQYF
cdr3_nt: TGCGCCAGCAGCTTGGCAGCGGGGTCCGCAGATACGCAGTATTTT

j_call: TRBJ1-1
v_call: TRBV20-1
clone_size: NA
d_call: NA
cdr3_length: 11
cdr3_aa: CMAGLNTEAFF
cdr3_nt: TGCATGGCAGGGCTGAACACTGAAGCTTTCTTT

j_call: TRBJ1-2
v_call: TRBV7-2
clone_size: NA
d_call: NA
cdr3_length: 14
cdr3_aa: CASSLKSRDYGYTF
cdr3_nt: TGTGCCAGCAGCCTAAAGTCCAGGGACTATGGCTACACCTTC